Listed here are 10 T cell receptor beta chains from one sample, sequenced in a study of sequential checkpoint blockade in melanoma. The assay was immunoSEQ multiplex PCR, and TCRdb's table has in-frame clones only and misses some. This table has around 13,000 clones, less than 80% appearing once. Stated treatment: randomized to nivolumab then ipilimumab (arm A) or the reverse (arm B). The source was CD8+ T cells sorted from blood (inferred from file names), collected from a patient given nivolumab and ipilimumab in sequence. The receptors were gathered from a human donor with melanoma.

Within the sample, this clone is medium-sized. The chain employs TRBV7-2 and TRBJ2-7, with D possibly being TRBD2 (5 bases). The germline CDR1 and CDR2 sequences are SGHTA and FQGNSA. This CDR3 region has 14 residues. V lost 1 base, J lost 3 bases, and 10 bases lay in between. The CDR3 spells CASSLGGLGYEQYF. CDR3 in DNA: TGTGCCAGCAGCTTAGGAGGGTTGGGCTACGAGCAGTACTTC.

J is TRBJ2-7 and V is TRBV11-3; D is unclear. The CDR3 is 12 amino acids. V lost 1 base and J 6 bases, leaving 7 bases between the germline ends. The germline V gene encodes CDR1 SGHNT and CDR2 YENEEA. The CDR3 nucleotides are TGTGCCAGCAGCTTAGGAGGATCCGAGCAGTACTTC. Its protein product is CASSLGGSEQYF. The whole variable domain, filled in from reference TRBV11-3 and TRBJ2-7, reads EAGVVQSPRYKIIEKKQPVAFWCNPISGHNTLYWYLQNLGQGPELLIRYENEEAVDDSQLPKDRFSAERLKGVDSTLKIQPAELGDSAVYLCASSLGGSEQYFGPGTRLTVT.

The chain has TRBV7-2 and TRBJ2-5, with 7 bases that match TRBD1. CDR1 and CDR2 from the germline V gene are SGHTA and FQGNSA. CDR3 length: 15 amino acids. V gave up 4 bases and J gave up 1 base; unmatched junction bases: 6. CDR3 DNA: TGTGCCAGCAGCTATACAGACAGGGCCCAAGAGACCCAGTACTTC. This gives the protein CASSYTDRAQETQYF.

This clone was recorded a few times. The chain joins TRBV2 to TRBJ1-1, with TRBD1 matching over 7 bases. The trim removed 5 bases at V and 0 bases at J, leaving 6 bases unmatched. Per the germline V gene, CDR1 is SNHLY and CDR2 is FYNNEI. CDR3 length equals 15 residues. The CDR3 protein is CASSRDSFMNTEAFF. The CDR3, as DNA: TGTGCCAGCAGTAGGGACAGTTTCATGAACACTGAAGCTTTCTTT.

The chain employs TRBV2 and TRBJ1-3, with TRBD1 matching over 7 bases. The CDR3 extends over 18 amino acids. V lost 6 bases and J lost 0; bases outside the gene matches: 14. CDR1 and CDR2 from the germline V gene are SNHLY and FYNNEI. The CDR3 reads CASRDPRTGIFSGNTIYF. CDR3 bases: TGTGCCAGCAGGGATCCGAGGACAGGCATCTTCTCTGGAAACACCATATATTTT.

V gene TRBV14 combines with J gene TRBJ2-1; TRBD2 might be the D (6 bases). Trimming left V 4 bases short and J 2 bases short, with 6 bases between. The CDR3 consists of 13 residues. The V gene's germline CDR1 is SGHDN and CDR2 FVKESK. CDR3 amino acids: CASSPSAYNEQFF. CDR3 DNA sequence: TGTGCCAGCAGCCCTAGCGCCTACAATGAGCAGTTCTTC.

The chain is built from TRBV27 and TRBJ1-4; a possible D gene is TRBD1 (5 bases). The CDR3 is made up of 15 amino acids. Germline CDR1 and CDR2: MNHEY and SMNVEV (reference sequence). Trimming removed 6 bases from V and 7 bases from J, with 18 bases in between. The CDR3 sequence is CASSPIGGWIEKLFF. The CDR3 DNA is TGTGCCAGCAGCCCCATCGGGGGGTGGATTGAAAAACTGTTTTTT.

V usage is TRBV11-2 and J usage is TRBJ2-2; TRBD2 agrees at 7 bases. This CDR3 spans 17 amino acids. Germline assignment: CDR1 SGHAT and CDR2 FQNNGV. Trimming cost V 4 bases and J 7 bases; bases outside gene matches: 15. The CDR3, as DNA: TGTGCCAGCAGCTACATCCGGGACTACCGCTTAGGCGGGGAGCTGTTTTTT. It codes for CASSYIRDYRLGGELFF.

This clone was seen more than once but under ten times. The J gene is TRBJ2-5, the V gene TRBV6-6, with 14 bases fitting TRBD2. TRBJ2-7 explains the end of the DNA better; the J call may be wrong. Germline CDR1 is MNHNY and CDR2 is SVGAGI (reference sequence). The CDR3 extends over 15 amino acids. CDR3 loop: CASSVGTSGSYEQYF. The CDR3, as DNA: TGTGCCAGCAGTGTTGGGACTAGCGGGAGTTACGAGCAGTACTTC.

In DNA form, the CDR3 reads TGTGCCAGCAGCGTAGACCGGGTCTTGAACACTGAAGCTTTCTTT. It encodes CASSVDRVLNTEAFF. The chain has TRBV9 and TRBJ1-1; D gene uncertain. Germline CDR1 SGDLS, CDR2 YYNGEE. The CDR3 is made up of 15 amino acids. Trimming stripped 0 bases from V and 0 bases from J, with 9 bases between.